This entry describes one T cell receptor beta chain. This entry belongs to a study of blood T cell repertoires in COVID-19. The assay was immunoSEQ multiplex PCR, and TCRdb's table has in-frame clones only and misses some. Of around 130,000 clones in the sample, 82% are singletons; the top ten hold 3.5% to 5.5%. The receptor comes from a woman between 65 and 79 years old with acute or convalescent COVID-19. The sample taken for sequencing was peripheral blood.

CDR3 bases: TGCGCCAGCAGCCTATGGACAGGGGGCCTCGAAAGCTCCTACAATGAGCAGTTCTTC. Protein product: CASSLWTGGLESSYNEQFF. The chain joins TRBV4-3 to TRBJ2-1; the match to TRBD1 covers 11 bases. This CDR3 contains 19 residues. CDR1 and CDR2 from the germline V gene are LGHNA and YSLEER. The V segment lost 4 bases and the J segment 0 bases; nucleotides outside the gene matches: 11.